This TCR beta chain derives from a study of T-cell memory formation after mild COVID-19. Study-wide points: In pre-infection memory, a portion of responding clones appeared, which suggested that cross-reactive memory joined. The authors left the SARS-CoV-2 specificity of second-wave clones peaking on day 37 unconfirmed.

TCRalpha and TCRbeta libraries used 5'RACE with constant-segment primers and UMIs. TCRdb re-called the 5' RACE reads through MiXCR, storing one row per CDR3 protein. The sample gives about 290,000 distinct CDR3 sequences, approximately 15% of which show up once; 20% to 25% is in the top ten. This CDR3 is built from 13 residues. Trimming cost V 5 bases and J 7 bases, with 11 bases left between them. About this clonotype: The antigen remains unidentified.

The material sequenced was PBMCs or a T cell subset sorted from them (not recorded which). The chain joins TRBV12-3 or TRBV12-4 to TRBJ1-4; D may be TRBD1 (6 bases). The source of this sequence is a man younger than 35 who had mild COVID-19 (a few samples of this study predate the infection). Cell type and time point are not known. DNA of the CDR3: TGTGCCAGCAGTGCAGGGGTAATTGAAAAACTGTTTTTT. Its translation is CASSAGVIEKLFF.